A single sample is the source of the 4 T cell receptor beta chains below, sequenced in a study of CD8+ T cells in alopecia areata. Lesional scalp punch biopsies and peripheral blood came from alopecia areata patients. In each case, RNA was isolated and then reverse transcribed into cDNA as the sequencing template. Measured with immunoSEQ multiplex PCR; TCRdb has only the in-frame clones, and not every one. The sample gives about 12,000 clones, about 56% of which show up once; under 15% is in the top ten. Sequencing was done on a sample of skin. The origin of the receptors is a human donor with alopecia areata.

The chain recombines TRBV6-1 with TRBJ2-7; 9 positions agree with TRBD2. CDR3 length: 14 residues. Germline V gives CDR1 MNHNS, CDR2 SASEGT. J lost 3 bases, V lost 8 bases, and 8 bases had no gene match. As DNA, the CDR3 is TGTGCCAGCGGCCCTAGCGGGGTACTCTACGAGCAGTACTTC. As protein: CASGPSGVLYEQYF.

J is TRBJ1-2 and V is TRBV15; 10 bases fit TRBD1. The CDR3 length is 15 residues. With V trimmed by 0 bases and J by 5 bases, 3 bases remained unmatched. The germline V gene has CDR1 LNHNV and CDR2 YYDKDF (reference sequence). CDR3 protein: CATSRERTGGYGYTF. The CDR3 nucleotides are TGTGCCACCAGCAGAGAAAGGACAGGGGGATATGGCTACACCTTC.

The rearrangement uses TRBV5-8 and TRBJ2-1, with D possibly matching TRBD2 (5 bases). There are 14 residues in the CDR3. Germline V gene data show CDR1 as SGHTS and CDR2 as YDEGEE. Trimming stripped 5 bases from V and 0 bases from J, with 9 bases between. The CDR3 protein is CASRVLASYNEQFF. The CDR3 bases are TGTGCCAGCAGGGTCCTAGCCTCCTACAATGAGCAGTTCTTC.

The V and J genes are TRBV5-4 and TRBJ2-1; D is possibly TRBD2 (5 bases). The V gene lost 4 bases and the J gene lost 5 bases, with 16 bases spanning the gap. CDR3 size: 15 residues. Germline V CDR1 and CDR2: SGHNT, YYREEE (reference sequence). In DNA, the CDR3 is TGTGCCAGCAGCCCTTCACTAGGACGGGACAATGAGCAGTTCTTC. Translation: CASSPSLGRDNEQFF.